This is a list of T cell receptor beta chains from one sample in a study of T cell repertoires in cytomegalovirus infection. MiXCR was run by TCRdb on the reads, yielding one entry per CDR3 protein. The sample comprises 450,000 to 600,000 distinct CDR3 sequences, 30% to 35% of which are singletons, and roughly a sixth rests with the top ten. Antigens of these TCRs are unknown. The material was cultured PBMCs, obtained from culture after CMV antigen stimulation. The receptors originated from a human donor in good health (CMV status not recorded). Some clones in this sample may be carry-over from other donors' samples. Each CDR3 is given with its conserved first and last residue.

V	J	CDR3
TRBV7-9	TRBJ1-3	CASSFKEGNTIYF
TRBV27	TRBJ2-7	CATAVLAGDYEQYF
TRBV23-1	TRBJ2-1	CASSQFFAGDSQYNEQFF
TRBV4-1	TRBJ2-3	CASSQAGYTDTQYF
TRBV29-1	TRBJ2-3	CSVEVGAWTDTQYF
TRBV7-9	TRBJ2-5	CASSSTRTGDFQETQYF
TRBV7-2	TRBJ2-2	CASSLLGAGVDTGELFF
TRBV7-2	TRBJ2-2	CASSLEGQVPGELFF
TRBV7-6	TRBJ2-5	CASSPGLAGGTQYF
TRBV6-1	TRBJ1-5	CASSPGTAQPQHF
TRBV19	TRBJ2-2	CASNPTGNTPGRRLFF
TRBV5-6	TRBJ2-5	CASSSPVSNQETQYF
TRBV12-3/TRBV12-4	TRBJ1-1	CASRFGSTSTEAFF
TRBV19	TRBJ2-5	CASKFRGSQETQYF
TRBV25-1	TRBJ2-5	CASSARTKQETQYF
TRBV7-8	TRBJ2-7	CASSLASSSGWEQYF
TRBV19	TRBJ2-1	CASREGNYRGRQFF
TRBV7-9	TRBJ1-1	CASSFWTLFITEAFF
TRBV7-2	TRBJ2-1	CASRPSGVGSYNEQFF
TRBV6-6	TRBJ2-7	CASSYSGTPYEQYF
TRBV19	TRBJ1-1	CASSGTGPVMNTEAFF
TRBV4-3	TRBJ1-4	CASSQDGSRRGEKLFF
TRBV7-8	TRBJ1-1	CASSLASLSGTEAFF
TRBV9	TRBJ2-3	CASSVGGSEPTDTQYF
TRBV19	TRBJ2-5	CASSISQQAQETQYF
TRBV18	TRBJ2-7	CASSPSGIRAGEQYF
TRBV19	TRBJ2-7	CASSPGTSGTPYEQYF
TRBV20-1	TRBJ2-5	CSAGREGETQYF
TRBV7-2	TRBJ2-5	CASSSTFVGETQYF
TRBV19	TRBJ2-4	CASSNRDSGDIQYF
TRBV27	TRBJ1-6	CASRVNSGTGQDSPLHF
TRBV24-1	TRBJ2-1	CATSDLQGNEQFF
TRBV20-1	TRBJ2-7	CSASRTGLAGRPSSYEQYF
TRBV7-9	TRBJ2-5	CASNTRVGETQYF
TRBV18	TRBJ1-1	CASSPPTGGLEAFF
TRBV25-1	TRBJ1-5	CASRGEGNQPQHF
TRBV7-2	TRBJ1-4	CASSLEPGPRLFF
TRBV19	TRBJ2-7	CASSIAGGSYEQYF
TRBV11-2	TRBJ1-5	CASSLGQHQPQHF
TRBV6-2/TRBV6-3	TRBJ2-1	CASTLAGANEQFF
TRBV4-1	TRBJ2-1	CASSQASAGPYNEQFF
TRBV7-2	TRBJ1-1	CASSIRSDRNTEAFF
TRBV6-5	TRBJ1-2	CASSYGEGYTF
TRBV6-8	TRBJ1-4	CASSYSNPVVNEKLFF
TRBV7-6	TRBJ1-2	CASSLESTPNYGYTF